These 20 T cell receptor beta chains share one sample of origin, sequenced in a study of T-cell reconstitution after alpha-beta-depleted transplantation in children. The TCRbeta library incorporated unique molecular identifiers. One entry per CDR3 protein, called by TCRdb with MiXCR from the PCR reads. Of about 440,000 distinct CDR3 sequences detected, roughly two fifths appear once; the ten largest clones hold under 35%. The specimen comprised PBMCs, sampled before TCRalphabeta/CD19-depleted stem cell transplant. These TCRs come from a girl aged 2 to 9 with aplastic anemia, due to receive a stem cell transplant.

This clonotype has only one observation. CDR3 amino acids: CSVRDGRSDGYTF. In nucleotides, the CDR3 is TGCAGCGTGAGGGATGGACGGTCTGATGGCTACACCTTC. V usage is TRBV29-1 and J usage is TRBJ1-2; D unresolved. This CDR3 region has 13 residues. Germline CDR1 SQVTM, CDR2 ANQGSEA. Trimming stripped 6 bases from V and 6 bases from J, with 17 bases between.

This clonotype came up a few times. V usage is TRBV30 and J usage is TRBJ2-1; 7 nucleotides agree with TRBD2. Trimming at V came to 0 bases and at J to 15 bases, leaving 11 bases not matched to a gene. Germline lookup yields CDR1 GTSNPN and CDR2 SVGIG (reference sequence). The CDR3 sequence is 13 residues long. The CDR3: CAWSVPATPGGFF. CDR3 nucleotide sequence: TGTGCCTGGAGTGTACCGGCCACGCCGGGGGGGTTCTTC. The full variable domain, completed using reference TRBV30 and TRBJ2-1, is SQTIHQWPATLVQPVGSPLSLECTVEGTSNPNLYWYRQAAGRGLQLLFYSVGIGQISSEVPQNLSASRPQDRQFILSSKKLLLSDSGFYLCAWSVPATPGGFFGPGTRLTVL.

This clonotype was picked up many times. The rearrangement uses TRBV3-1 and TRBJ2-1, with 9 bases matching TRBD1. V shed 4 bases, J shed 5 bases, and the junction held 12 bases outside the gene matches. Germline CDR1 reads LGHDT; CDR2 reads YNNKEL (reference sequence). This CDR3 contains 17 residues. The CDR3 loop is CASSPTQTGGNNNEQFF. The CDR3 DNA sequence: TGTGCCAGCAGCCCTACCCAGACAGGGGGAAACAACAATGAGCAGTTCTTC.

J is TRBJ2-3 and V is TRBV7-3; 10 nucleotides line up with TRBD2. With V trimmed by 0 bases and J by 0 bases, 12 bases remained unmatched. The CDR3 contains 20 residues. Per germline, CDR1 SGHTA and CDR2 FQGTGA. The DNA of the CDR3 is TGTGCCAGCAGCTTAACGTATTTCTCGACTAGCGGGTTTAGCACAGATACGCAGTATTTT. Translation gives CASSLTYFSTSGFSTDTQYF.

J is TRBJ2-7 and V is TRBV28, with 9 positions matching TRBD2. Germline CDR1 MDHEN, CDR2 SYDVKM. Germline trimming cut 2 bases from V and 6 bases from J; bases unmatched to any gene: 17. The CDR3 consists of 18 residues. As DNA, the CDR3 is TGTGCCAGCAGTTTAAATAGTCGAGCGGGAGGACTGGGGGGCGAGCAGTACTTC. This sequence encodes CASSLNSRAGGLGGEQYF.

This clonotype was detected ten times or more. V and J are TRBV5-1 and TRBJ2-1; D may be TRBD2 (6 bases). The CDR3 runs to 15 residues. Germline V lookup: CDR1 SGHRS, CDR2 YFSETQ. The V and J ends lost 5 bases and 2 bases respectively, with 14 bases between them. The CDR3, as DNA: TGCGCCAGCAGGCCACCCGGGACTGCCTACAATGAGCAGTTCTTC. Encoded protein: CASRPPGTAYNEQFF.

This clonotype was seen many times. J is TRBJ2-7 and V is TRBV4-1; 12 bases agree with TRBD2. Germline CDR1 is MGHRA and CDR2 is YSYEKL. Germline trimming cut 4 bases from V and 0 bases from J; bases unmatched to any gene: 13. The CDR3 covers 19 residues. The CDR3 sequence: CASSLPTGTSGLSSYEQYF. The CDR3 DNA reads TGCGCCAGCAGCCTTCCCACCGGGACTAGCGGGCTTAGCTCCTACGAGCAGTACTTC.

This clonotype was seen only once. The chain employs TRBV20-1 and TRBJ2-3; weak D call: TRBD1 (6 bases). V was pared by 4 bases and J by 1 base, with 15 bases between. CDR3 length equals 15 residues. CDR1 and CDR2 from the germline V gene are DFQATT and SNEGSKA (reference sequence). The CDR3 reads CSAILARQGTDTQYF. CDR3 nucleotides: TGCAGTGCTATCCTGGCCCGACAGGGCACAGATACGCAGTATTTT.

This clonotype was seen a single time. The rearrangement uses TRBV20-1 and TRBJ1-2; the D is unclear. Per germline, CDR1 DFQATT and CDR2 SNEGSKA (reference sequence). The CDR3 sequence is 15 residues long. Trimming removed 0 bases from V and 2 bases from J, with 13 bases in between. The CDR3 sequence: CSARDPGPRNYGYTF. The CDR3 DNA reads TGCAGTGCTAGAGACCCGGGCCCTCGCAACTATGGCTACACCTTC.

The V and J genes are TRBV15 and TRBJ2-5, with D possibly being TRBD2 (6 bases). Trimming left V 3 bases short and J 1 base short, with 9 bases between. CDR1 is LNHNV, CDR2 YYDKDF, per germline (reference sequence). The CDR3 totals 14 residues. CDR3 coding DNA: TGTGCCACCAGCAGCCGGGGGTCCCAAGAGACCCAGTACTTC. Its translation is CATSSRGSQETQYF.

This clonotype was counted only a few times. The V gene is TRBV27, the J gene TRBJ2-6, with D unresolved. The CDR3 is 16 residues long. Germline values: CDR1 MNHEY, CDR2 SMNVEV (reference sequence). The V gene lost 10 bases and the J gene lost 1 base, with 17 bases spanning the gap. CDR3 bases: TGTGCCACCCAACGGGTTTTTCATTCTGGGGCCAACGTCCTGACTTTC. Amino acid sequence: CATQRVFHSGANVLTF.

This chain uses TRBV20-1 with TRBJ2-5, with D perhaps given as TRBD1 or TRBD2 (5 bases each). The CDR3 sequence is 13 residues long. Germline V gene lookup returns CDR1 DFQATT and CDR2 SNEGSKA (reference sequence). The germline V and J ends were trimmed by 2 bases and 5 bases, with 12 bases remaining between them. The CDR3 sequence is CSARNGAGETQYF. The CDR3 coding sequence is TGCAGTGCTAGAAACGGGGCAGGGGAGACCCAGTACTTC.

Ten or more counts support this clonotype. The chain employs TRBV29-1 and TRBJ2-6; D ambiguous. This CDR3 has 15 amino acids. Germline V gene sequence: CDR1 SQVTM, CDR2 ANQGSEA. Trimming took 4 bases from V and 3 from J, leaving 13 bases between them. CDR3 bases: TGCAGCGTTGTGCTCGGACCGGGTGGGGCCAACGTCCTGACTTTC. Translating it yields CSVVLGPGGANVLTF.

This clonotype was seen only a few times. The J gene is TRBJ1-1, the V gene TRBV30, with D possibly matching TRBD1 (6 bases). Germline loops: CDR1 GTSNPN, CDR2 SVGIG (reference sequence). V lost 0 bases and J 11 bases, leaving 16 bases between the germline ends. The CDR3 runs to 13 residues. Here the CDR3 reads CAWSVTGRGSAFF. In DNA, the CDR3 is TGTGCCTGGAGTGTAACGGGCAGGGGATCTGCTTTCTTT.

This clonotype was counted only a few times. The rearrangement joins TRBV18 to TRBJ2-6; D is perhaps TRBD1 (5 bases). CDR1 and CDR2 from the germline V gene are KGHSH and LQKENI. V dropped 3 bases and J dropped 0 bases, with 9 bases sitting between them. The CDR3 is made up of 16 amino acids. CDR3 nucleotide sequence: TGTGCCAGCTCACCCCAGGACATCTCTGGGGCCAACGTCCTGACTTTC. Translation gives CASSPQDISGANVLTF.

This chain connects TRBV6-6 to TRBJ2-3, with 11 bases fitting TRBD2. V shed 6 bases and J 9 bases; nucleotides not matched to a gene: 5. The CDR3 is 13 amino acids. CDR1 is MNHNY, CDR2 SVGAGI, per germline (reference sequence). The CDR3 DNA reads as TGTGCCAGCAGAGTTCCTAGCGGGAGGACGCAGTATTTT. It translates to CASRVPSGRTQYF.

The rearrangement joins TRBV20-1 to TRBJ2-3; 8 positions match TRBD2. V lost 8 bases and J lost 4; bases outside the gene matches: 14. Looked up from germline, CDR1 is DFQATT and CDR2 is SNEGSKA (reference sequence). This CDR3 region has 15 residues. CDR3 DNA: TGCAGTCAACAGACTTTAGCGGGGAACGCAGATACGCAGTATTTT. This encodes CSQQTLAGNADTQYF.

The genes are TRBV11-1 and TRBJ2-3; TRBD2 matches at 8 bases. J gave up 2 bases and V 0 bases, and 10 bases lay outside the gene matches. Germline CDR1 reads SGHAT; CDR2 reads FQDESV (reference sequence). The CDR3 covers 18 residues. CDR3 nucleotides: TGTGCCAGCAGCTTAGCCCGGGGAGCGGGGGAGAACACAGATACGCAGTATTTT. The encoded protein is CASSLARGAGENTDTQYF.

V is TRBV20-1 and J is TRBJ2-3; 10 nucleotides align to TRBD2. V lost 3 bases to trimming and J lost 2 bases; unmatched junction nucleotides: 5. Germline values: CDR1 DFQATT, CDR2 SNEGSKA (reference sequence). CDR3 length equals 15 residues. The CDR3, as DNA: TGCAGTGCTAGTGGTACTAGCGGGGTCACAGATACGCAGTATTTT. Protein sequence: CSASGTSGVTDTQYF.

This chain joins TRBV5-1 and TRBJ2-7; D remains unclear. V lost 0 bases and J lost 2, with 9 bases in between. Per germline, CDR1 SGHRS and CDR2 YFSETQ. The CDR3 loop spans 14 amino acids. The CDR3 DNA reads as TGCGCCAGCAGCTTGGGCTCACCCGCCTACGAGCAGTACTTC. It codes for CASSLGSPAYEQYF.